These 12 T cell receptor beta chains came from one sample sequenced in a study of CD8 T cells in ankylosing spondylitis. TCRdb fed the 5' RACE reads into MiXCR, producing one record per CDR3 protein. Found here are more than 150,000 distinct CDR3 sequences, 18% of them singletons; the top ten hold roughly 4.5%. The sample was blood, either unsorted or a sorted T cell fraction (not recorded which). These receptors were collected from a male donor aged 10-30 years with ankylosing spondylitis or in good health (not recorded which).

The chain recombines TRBV29-1 with TRBJ2-1; D is uncertain. The ends were cut back, 1 base at V and 6 bases at J, with 10 bases in the middle. In germline, CDR1 is SQVTM, CDR2 ANQGSEA. This CDR3 is 13 amino acids long. The CDR3, as DNA: TGCAGCGTTGAAGGAGTGCTCTCCAATGAGCAGTTCTTC. This codes for CSVEGVLSNEQFF.

This clonotype was observed at least ten times. The chain recombines TRBV25-1 with TRBJ2-1, with a weak D call TRBD1 (6 bases). There are 16 residues in the CDR3. The V and J ends lost 1 base and 1 base respectively, with 11 bases between them. The germline V gene encodes CDR1 MGHDK and CDR2 SYGVNS. The CDR3 sequence: CASSEWRTVSYNEQFF. In DNA form, the CDR3 reads TGTGCCAGCAGTGAATGGCGGACAGTATCCTACAATGAGCAGTTCTTC.

This clonotype was seen many times. The CDR3 bases are TGTGCCAGCAGCGGCGGGGAGAGGGAGCAGTTCTTC. Its protein product is CASSGGEREQFF. The V call is TRBV9, the J call TRBJ2-1; TRBD2 is a possible D gene (6 bases). Germline V gives CDR1 SGDLS, CDR2 YYNGEE. The length of the CDR3 is 12 residues. V was clipped by 3 bases and J by 10 bases, with 11 bases between them.

This clonotype was detected ten times or more. The V gene is TRBV5-5, the J gene TRBJ2-1, with 7 bases matching TRBD1. CDR3 length: 13 amino acids. Germline V gene data show CDR1 as SGHKS and CDR2 as YYEKEE (reference sequence). J lost 7 bases, V lost 6 bases, and 7 bases had no gene match. CDR3 coding DNA: TGTGCCAGCAACCGGGACAGAGGGAATGAGCAGTTCTTC. Protein sequence: CASNRDRGNEQFF.

This clonotype was recorded many times. The chain joins TRBV5-1 to TRBJ2-3, with D tentatively TRBD2 (5 bases). This CDR3 has 14 residues. V lost 4 bases to trimming and J lost 5 bases, with 14 bases between them. CDR1 and CDR2 (germline): SGHRS, YFSETQ. CDR3 loop: CASSRGQQRDTQYF. The CDR3, as DNA: TGCGCCAGCAGCCGAGGGCAGCAACGAGATACGCAGTATTTT.

This clonotype was observed at least ten times. The chain combines TRBV4-1 with TRBJ1-1; TRBD1 matches at 8 bases. V trimming: 3 bases; J trimming: 11 bases; junction bases outside the gene matches: 8. This CDR3 contains 13 residues. Germline V gene data show CDR1 as MGHRA and CDR2 as YSYEKL. CDR3 DNA: TGCGCCAGCAGCCAGCCGGGACAGGCTTCGGCTTTCTTT. The encoded protein is CASSQPGQASAFF.

This clonotype appeared many times. The gene calls are TRBV14 and TRBJ2-4, with D maybe TRBD2 (5 bases). Germline values: CDR1 SGHDN, CDR2 FVKESK. V was clipped by 3 bases and J by 6 bases, with 15 bases between them. The CDR3 covers 15 residues. This CDR3 is CASSHWSSRGNIQYF. The CDR3 DNA reads TGTGCCAGCAGCCATTGGAGTAGTCGGGGAAACATTCAGTACTTC.

This rearrangement joins TRBV7-9 to TRBJ2-5; 8 bases are shared with TRBD1. This CDR3 region has 14 residues. Unmatched junction bases numbered 7, after V lost 5 bases and J lost 5 bases. Per the germline V gene, CDR1 is SEHNR and CDR2 is FQNEAQ (reference sequence). This CDR3 is CASSRTGRQETQYF. The CDR3 DNA reads as TGTGCCAGCAGCCGGACAGGGCGGCAGGAGACCCAGTACTTC.

This clonotype has a count of ten or more. The J gene is TRBJ1-6, the V gene TRBV30; maybe TRBD1 (5 bases). This CDR3 has 14 residues. Germline loops: CDR1 GTSNPN, CDR2 SVGIG (reference sequence). The ends were cut back, 4 bases at V and 4 bases at J, with 11 bases in the middle. The DNA of the CDR3 is TGTGCCTGGATCGGGACCGCGTATAATTCACCCCTCCACTTT. It yields the protein CAWIGTAYNSPLHF.

This clonotype occurred many times. DNA for the CDR3: TGTGCCAGCAGCGTTTGGGTTGCAGGGACAGATACGCAGTATTTT. Its translation is CASSVWVAGTDTQYF. V gene TRBV9 combines with J gene TRBJ2-3; maybe TRBD1 (5 bases). Trimming pared 2 bases from V and 3 bases from J, leaving 13 bases between. This CDR3 has 15 amino acids. Germline-derived CDR1 and CDR2 are SGDLS and YYNGEE. Variable domain in full (rest from reference TRBV9 and TRBJ2-3): DSGVTQTPKHLITATGQRVTLRCSPRSGDLSVYWYQQSLDQGLQFLIQYYNGEERAKGNILERFSAQQFPDLHSELNLSSLELGDSALYFCASSVWVAGTDTQYFGPGTRLTVL.

This clonotype was recorded at least ten times. V is TRBV12-3 or TRBV12-4 and J is TRBJ1-5; a weak D match, TRBD1 (5 bases). This CDR3 spans 15 amino acids. Trimming stripped 3 bases from V and 5 bases from J, with 14 bases between. CDR3 protein: CASSFRAGTHQPQHF. The CDR3 nucleotides are TGTGCCAGCAGTTTTAGGGCGGGGACCCATCAGCCCCAGCATTTT.

This clonotype has at least ten counts. Here the CDR3 reads CASSPRTSSASYNEQFF. The DNA for the CDR3 is TGTGCCAGCAGTCCCCGGACTAGCTCAGCTTCCTACAATGAGCAGTTCTTC. The chain combines TRBV12-3 or TRBV12-4 with TRBJ2-1; TRBD2 matches at 8 bases. This CDR3 has 17 amino acids. V shed 5 bases, J shed 1 base, and the junction held 10 bases outside the gene matches.